This T cell receptor beta chain was profiled in a study of shared clonotypes between healthy human individuals (dated by TCRdb to about 2020). With regard to the full study: Two women and a few men aged 18 to 49 years were included in the cohort. Per donor, three plates each were used for CD4 naive and CD4 memory, two for CD8 naive, and one for CD8 memory. The study deeply sequenced blood TCR repertoires of about 5 healthy adults to estimate repertoire size and the extent of clonotype sharing between individuals. Different laboratories and diverse techniques were used to prepare libraries and sequence TCR repertoires, to increase sequencing depth and limit assay-specific biases. Per donor, leukapheresis produced somewhere between about 0.85 and 9.5 billion PBMCs. Broad study findings and their caveats: Because the study included only a small number of donors, the genetic and exposure-history diversity represented was limited. When several donors were compared, the shared fraction of clonotypes was roughly 5% for naive CD4, 3.5% for naive CD8, about 2.5% for memory CD4, and 0.35% to 0.4% for memory CD8. Even with the large sequencing depth, rarefaction of the sorted-subset datasets indicated that sequencing was incomplete. Estimated clonotype richness was generally larger for naive than for memory subsets. Sampling was limited to blood, and TCR repertoires in tissue likely differ from TCR repertoires in blood. Pairwise subsampling led to the expectation that sequencing depth would affect the degree of clonotype sharing among donors. Higher generation probabilities were observed for clonotypes shared by all four sorted-subset donors than for non-shared clonotypes.

For the CD8 naive samples, CD45RO-negative cells were positively selected for CCR7, yielding a CD45RA+CCR7+ population from which TemRA cells were excluded. The donors were healthy, HIV-negative adults who had no recently reported acute infections or vaccinations. All donors were Caucasian adults living in Nashville, Tennessee, USA. After blood collection by leukapheresis, PBMCs were isolated using Ficoll-Histopaque density gradient centrifugation and then cryopreserved in the vapor phase of liquid nitrogen. Purity and quantity of every magnetically sorted T cell population were checked by analytical flow cytometry. Genomic DNA was isolated from every sorted fraction and measured by UV absorbance on a Nanodrop 2000c. Of note for this clone: It has no known antigen specificity. No quality values exist for individual bases; no much larger clone is one base distant.

Using the deep immunoSEQ assay, TCR CDR3 regions were amplified from genomic DNA by multiplex PCR. Extracted genomic DNA from each cell subset was distributed evenly across all wells of several immunoSEQ 96-well plates, and each plate was treated as a replicate. For sorted subsets, each replicate PCR was loaded with approximately 200 ng genomic DNA, equivalent to about 30,000 T cell genomes. The purified libraries were quantified using a Qubit 3.0 fluorometer, sized with a Bioanalyzer 2100, and then quantified again using the KAPA Library Quantification kit. Every immunoSEQ 96-well plate was sequenced on a dedicated single-read 150-cycle Illumina NextSeq 550 flow cell. The authors' pipeline ran thus. Because the immunoSEQ output included only junctional sequences and no quality scores, the filtering could not be the same as the filtering used for full-length reads. Sequences were annotated with PyIR, a Python wrapper for IgBLAST v1.9, using IMGT germline references to assign V/J genes and CDR3. Any read was removed if the V/J assignment was weak (E-value above 1e-6), the CDR3 was missing, or the read contained stop codons, out-of-frame junctions, or ambiguous translated residues. V3J clonotypes were defined by identical inferred V gene, J gene, and CDR3 amino acid sequence. Percentage overlap between repertoires was computed as shared unique clonotypes divided by the size of the smaller repertoire. Richness of each repertoire was evaluated using RTK rarefaction, the Chao1 estimator, and Recon v2.1 estimates of unobserved clonotypes. Generation probabilities were computed with OLGA for all TCRbeta clonotypes obtained by the gDNA method from a few donors. As stored in TCRdb, this immuneACCESS dataset retains in-frame rearrangements with V and J assigned. A fraction of the clones does not appear; measured against another copy, unresolved V genes explain less than half of the discrepancy, and the remainder lacks a known reason. V, J and clone size were drawn from that table, and D and trimming were deduced from the DNA. For this sample the table gives roughly 1,800,000 clones, of which about 95% were detected only once. The ten largest clonotypes hold roughly 1.2% of the sample.

Reading from cysteine to phenylalanine, the CDR3 counts 17 amino acids. Only CDR3 DNA is held: 51 bases, read in frame from base 1. After removal of 2 bases from V and 1 base from J, the junction retains 10 bases not matched to a gene. The germline V gene specifies SGHAT as CDR1 and FQNNGV as CDR2. Sequenced material: naive CD8+ T cells sorted from blood. The intended sense of this specimen's cell subset or site label: CD45RA+CCR7+. This clonotype originated in a man between 18 and 35 years old in good health. In this chain, TRBV11-2 is recombined with TRBJ2-7, and 8 bases in between align with TRBD2. The DNA sequence follows: TGTGCCAGCAGCTTACCGAGGGAGATAGCGGGATCCTACGAGCAGTACTTC. Its coded protein is CASSLPREIAGSYEQYF.